The 3 T cell receptor beta chains listed next were all sequenced from one sample in a study of breast tumors, draining lymph nodes, adjacent tissues. A single record per CDR3 protein comes from TCRdb applying MiXCR to the multiplex PCR reads. The data contain about 180,000 distinct CDR3 sequences, roughly 30% of them singletons. Axillary draining lymph nodes of breast cancer patients supplied the node samples. Sequenced material: axillary lymph node tissue. The receptors derive from a female donor with breast cancer. Some clones in this sample may be carry-over from other donors' samples.

The chain combines TRBV9 with TRBJ2-3; 8 positions match TRBD2. The CDR3 covers 13 residues. The trim removed 7 bases at V and 5 bases at J, leaving 6 bases unmatched. Germline V lookup: CDR1 SGDLS, CDR2 YYNGEE. The chain's CDR3 is CASQAGEGDTQYF. DNA of the CDR3: TGTGCCAGCCAAGCGGGAGAGGGAGATACGCAGTATTTT.

This clonotype was seen repeatedly, ten times or more. The chain employs TRBV5-6 and TRBJ1-2, with D tentatively TRBD1 (5 bases). CDR1 and CDR2 (germline): SGHDT, YYEEEE. Trimming shortened V by 1 base and J by 3 bases, and 7 bases separated the two germline ends. CDR3 length equals 13 residues. CDR3 coding DNA: TGTGCCAGCAGCTTGATGGGGGACTATGGCTACACCTTC. Its protein is CASSLMGDYGYTF.

This sequence joins TRBV7-9 and TRBJ2-1; 9 bases match TRBD1. This CDR3 is 16 amino acids long. Per the germline V gene, CDR1 is SEHNR and CDR2 is FQNEAQ (reference sequence). Trimming took 4 bases from V and 2 from J; bases not matched to a gene: 6. This chain's CDR3 is CASSSRDRDAYNEQFF. CDR3 DNA sequence: TGTGCCAGCAGCTCCCGGGACAGGGACGCCTACAATGAGCAGTTCTTC.